A single sample gave rise to the 6 T cell receptor beta chains below, sequenced in a study of radiation and T cells in renal cell carcinoma. This table comes from immunoSEQ multiplex PCR, and its TCRdb copy is limited to in-frame clones, with some not included. This table holds some 150,000 clones, less than 90% found once. This sample's time point: baseline pretreatment blood. Treatment here: 15 Gy SBRT to primary tumor, nephrectomy 4 weeks later. The sequences come from blood, collected from a patient whose treatment included radiotherapy and nephrectomy. The source is a woman aged 45-60 years with renal cell carcinoma.

The chain combines TRBV23-1 with TRBJ2-7; 7 bases align to TRBD1. TRBV23-1 is sorted into the ORF group, with uncertain function. CDR3 length: 18 amino acids. Trimming cost V 6 bases and J 2 bases; bases outside gene matches: 19. CDR3 amino acids: CASSQGVRRAGGTYEQYF. CDR3 nucleotides: TGCGCCAGCAGCCAAGGGGTCCGACGGGCAGGGGGAACCTACGAGCAGTACTTC.

The V call is TRBV5-1, the J call TRBJ2-2, with TRBD2 matching 7 bases. This CDR3 contains 15 residues. CDR1 is SGHRS and CDR2 is YFSETQ in the germline V gene. With 5 bases clipped from V and 0 bases from J, the junction kept 4 bases outside the gene matches. The CDR3 region has the DNA TGCGCCAGCAGACCGGGGGGTCCGAACACCGGGGAGCTGTTTTTT. The encoded protein is CASRPGGPNTGELFF.

The chain joins TRBV6-5 to TRBJ1-2; tentatively, D is TRBD1 (6 bases). The CDR3 loop spans 13 amino acids. The germline V and J ends were trimmed by 6 bases and 9 bases, with 17 bases remaining between them. The germline V gene encodes CDR1 MNHEY and CDR2 SVGAGI. The CDR3 region is CASSSGTPQRYTF. The CDR3 region has the DNA TGTGCCAGCAGCTCGGGGACACCTCAACGCTACACCTTC.

CDR3 loop: CASSRTGEDQPQHF. As DNA, the CDR3 is TGTGCCAGTAGTAGGACAGGGGAGGATCAGCCCCAGCATTTT. This chain connects TRBV19 to TRBJ1-5, with 9 bases identical to TRBD1. From germline, CDR1 is LNHDA and CDR2 SQIVND (reference sequence). The V segment lost 4 bases and the J segment 5 bases; nucleotides outside the gene matches: 3. CDR3 size: 14 residues.

The chain links TRBV6-5 to TRBJ2-5, with 9 bases that match TRBD1. The J segment lost 5 bases and the V segment lost 7 bases, leaving 2 bases of the junction unmatched. The length of the CDR3 is 12 residues. Germline CDR1 MNHEY, CDR2 SVGAGI. The CDR3 bases are TGTGCCAGCACTACAGGGGGCGAGACCCAGTACTTC. Translated, it gives CASTTGGETQYF.

The chain links TRBV10-3 to TRBJ2-7; D is perhaps TRBD1 (6 bases). CDR1 is ENHRY, CDR2 SYGVKD, per germline. Trimming pared 4 bases from V and 0 bases from J, leaving 10 bases between. CDR3 length: 14 amino acids. Here the CDR3 reads CAISGQASSYEQYF. CDR3 coding DNA: TGTGCCATCAGTGGACAGGCGAGCTCCTACGAGCAGTACTTC.